This TCR beta chain was observed in a study of response to subunit inactivated influenza vaccine. In TCRdb, the RT-PCR reads were re-called with MiXCR into one record per CDR3 protein. The data contain approximately 680,000 distinct CDR3 sequences, more than 15% of them singletons. Germline-derived CDR1 and CDR2 are ENHRY and SYGVKD. Trimming took 4 bases from V and 2 from J; bases not matched to a gene: 1. The CDR3 is 15 residues long. The chain couples TRBV10-3 to TRBJ2-5; 13 bases match TRBD2. Sequenced here: PBMCs from blood, sampled 11 to 12 days after vaccination. This TCR derives from a man aged 50 to 59 who received an inactivated influenza vaccine. This CDR3 reads CAISGLAGGQETQYF. CDR3 DNA: TGTGCCATCAGTGGACTAGCGGGAGGACAAGAGACCCAGTACTTC.